These 8 T cell receptor beta chains were all obtained from the same sample, sequenced in a study of blood T cell repertoires in COVID-19 (dated by TCRdb to the early 2020s). The method behind the library was the immunoSEQ multiplex PCR assay. Sourced from immuneACCESS, this table was stored by TCRdb with only in-frame sequences that have V and J called. A share of the clones is absent; for the studies checked, an unresolved V gene accounts for under half, and the remainder has no known explanation. Present in this sample are 150,000 to 200,000 clones, 80% to 90% of which were seen just once. In total, the top ten clones hold roughly 9.8% of the sample. The sequenced sample consisted of peripheral blood. The receptors shown here come from a woman aged 55-69 years with COVID-19, enrolled during active disease.

The chain joins TRBV6-5 to TRBJ1-2; D is unresolved. This CDR3 is built from 13 residues. V lost 7 bases and J 0 bases, leaving 9 bases between the germline ends. Germline assignment: CDR1 MNHEY and CDR2 SVGAGI. The CDR3: CASTLAPNYGYTF. The CDR3 bases are TGTGCCAGCACCCTAGCCCCTAACTATGGCTACACCTTC.

Comment on this clone: At one boundary the junction diverges from the germline segment, which might be a read error. In DNA, the CDR3 is TGTGCCAGCAGCGAAGACAGGATGAACACTGAAGCTTTCTTT. Residues: CASSEDRMNTEAFF. The chain combines TRBV3-1 (or the pseudogene TRBV3-2) with TRBJ1-1, with D maybe TRBD1 (6 bases). CDR3 length equals 14 residues. Per the germline V gene, CDR1 is LGHDT and CDR2 is YNNKEL (reference sequence).

The V gene is TRBV28, the J gene TRBJ2-7; D possibly corresponds to TRBD2 (6 bases). The CDR3 is 15 amino acids. The germline V and J ends were trimmed by 3 bases and 7 bases, with 19 bases remaining between them. Germline CDR1 is MDHEN and CDR2 is SYDVKM. This chain's CDR3 is CASSLGGTPWGEQYF. CDR3 DNA sequence: TGTGCCAGCAGTTTGGGTGGGACTCCCTGGGGTGAGCAGTACTTC.

The table lists this clone with a few counts. V gene TRBV18 combines with J gene TRBJ1-5; 7 bases align to TRBD1. The V and J ends lost 2 bases and 6 bases, in that order; junction bases with no gene match: 1. CDR3 length: 13 residues. CDR1 is KGHSH and CDR2 is LQKENI in the germline V gene. For the CDR3, the DNA is TGTGCCAGCTCACCAGCAGGGGGTCAGCCCCAGCATTTT. Encoded protein: CASSPAGGQPQHF.

This clone has a single count. J is TRBJ2-7 and V is TRBV6-5, with a weak D call TRBD1 (5 bases). The CDR3 is 12 amino acids. V dropped 5 bases and J dropped 4 bases, with 9 bases sitting between them. Germline V lookup: CDR1 MNHEY, CDR2 SVGAGI. The CDR3 here is CASSRQGYEQYF. The CDR3 DNA reads TGTGCCAGCAGTCGCCAGGGATACGAGCAGTACTTC.

J is TRBJ2-1 and V is TRBV6-5; 9 nucleotides match TRBD1. CDR1 MNHEY and CDR2 SVGAGI come from the germline V gene. J was trimmed by 7 bases and V by 4 bases; bases with no gene match: 5. CDR3 length: 14 residues. The CDR3: CASSSLGQGNEQFF. The CDR3 nucleotides read TGTGCCAGCAGTTCCCTAGGACAGGGGAATGAGCAGTTCTTC.

The V and J genes are TRBV7-3 and TRBJ2-1; 14 bases align to TRBD2. With 5 bases clipped from V and 9 bases from J, the junction kept 9 bases outside the gene matches. CDR3 length: 16 amino acids. Germline V gene lookup returns CDR1 SGHTA and CDR2 FQGTGA. The CDR3 here is CASSHGLAGGRGEQFF. The CDR3 nucleotides are TGTGCCAGCAGCCATGGACTAGCGGGAGGTCGAGGTGAGCAGTTCTTC.

The chain carries TRBV12-3 or TRBV12-4 and TRBJ1-5, with 9 bases identical to TRBD1. V was clipped by 10 bases and J by 4 bases; unmatched bases: 5. The CDR3 length is 13 residues. CDR3 in DNA: TGTGCCACTACAGGGGGCAAGAATCAGCCCCAGCATTTT. Amino acids: CATTGGKNQPQHF.